These T cell receptor beta chains were read from a single sample in a study of post-analysis software for immune sequencing data. TCRdb itself ran the PCR reads through MiXCR, one entry per CDR3 protein. Seen here are 700,000 to 900,000 distinct CDR3 sequences, roughly 50% observed once, and the top ten hold 4.9%. Sequenced material: blood. The receptors here all came from a girl aged 10 to 17 with multiple sclerosis. Both conserved end residues are trimmed from each CDR3. Fields, in order: V gene, clone size, CDR3 protein. Size values are once, few and many counts, or a class for expanded clones, and some rows have none.

>TRBV6-5|.
ASSPSRALYGYT
>TRBV4-2|few
ASSQDRTEQF
>TRBV12-3/TRBV12-4|.
ASSLRPSLSYNEQF
>TRBV11-2|.
ASSGPRGTGELF
>TRBV15|.
ATSRDNTGWGYT
>TRBV7-2|.
ASCRSPTDTQY
>TRBV12-3/TRBV12-4|few
ASSWGPSNEKLF
>TRBV20-1|.
SANEGQNYGYT
>TRBV11-3|few
ASSPQSGTLPPWDNEQF
>TRBV10-3|.
AISGSSGRSNEQF
>TRBV6-1|.
ASSSRWDVLAKNIQY
>TRBV7-9|once
ASSFQREKY
>TRBV29-1|.
SVVEGQVNTEAF
>TRBV19|.
ASSMVSGGRF
>TRBV9|.
ASSVRPAEGGTGTQY
>TRBV7-9|few
ASSKGQVQETQY
>TRBV3-1|.
ASSPPGAGSYNSPLH
>TRBV6-5|.
ASSYTTGVNTGELF
>TRBV29-1|.
SAISGQGAIGGYT
>TRBV29-1|.
SEQGGTNNEQF
>TRBV20-1|.
SAMSPTSSRPGNEQF
>TRBV5-1|few
ASSSGTSGSDEQF
>TRBV29-1|.
SAQATGVGTDTQY
>TRBV10-3|few
AAAADRYEQY
>TRBV29-1|few
SAATGTGANVLT
>TRBV18|.
ASSRDSSGGSPYNEQF
>TRBV20-1|.
SASPSSLSSYNKQF
>TRBV5-8|few
ASSLLLSGTGGPDTQY
>TRBV7-6|.
ASSPRLEETQY
>TRBV7-8|.
ASSSQSRDIFYSVQPQH
>TRBV9|few
ASSGASTDTQY
>TRBV12-3/TRBV12-4|few
ASTLGPGYGYT
>TRBV12-3/TRBV12-4|.
ASSPRGTGPNNEQF
>TRBV9|.
ASSVGTRGTDTQY
>TRBV20-1|.
SARGLASAWGGNEQF
>TRBV16|.
ASSQDRIEAF
>TRBV6-6|.
VSSYGQERYEQY
>TRBV6-6|.
AASPGNRGY
>TRBV28|.
ASRGQGVQETQF
>TRBV7-2|.
ASSLDAGVGAQY
>TRBV7-8|once
ASSLGGLARYEQY
>TRBV6-1|few
ASRVAFEQF
>TRBV7-2|few
ASSLRAGRDTQY
>TRBV7-2|.
ASSFIEFGQY
>TRBV2|.
ASSEAQVSPLH
>TRBV5-1|.
ASSLGAGTSNYEQY
>TRBV12-3/TRBV12-4|.
ASSRFATNYGYT
>TRBV5-4|.
ASSLRRGAGAGGETQY
>TRBV27|.
ASSPERDSGLYEQY